This note documents a single T cell receptor beta chain sequence. Libraries were prepared by immunoSEQ multiplex PCR; TCRdb keeps only in-frame clonotypes and omits some of them. The sample records nearly 110,000 clones, roughly 90% being singletons. The record originates from a study of T cell changes during pregnancy in multiple sclerosis. The sample consisted of peripheral blood, taken in the third trimester of pregnancy. This TCR came from a female donor in good health, enrolled as a control in a pregnancy study.

CDR3 amino acids: CAAAGVGETQYF. CDR3 sequence (DNA): TGTGCCGCGGCGGGGGTGGGAGAGACCCAGTACTTC. The V and J genes are TRBV10-3 and TRBJ2-5, with TRBD2 matching over 7 bases. Germline loops: CDR1 ENHRY, CDR2 SYGVKD. The CDR3 is 12 residues long. The trim removed 11 bases at V and 4 bases at J, leaving 7 bases unmatched.